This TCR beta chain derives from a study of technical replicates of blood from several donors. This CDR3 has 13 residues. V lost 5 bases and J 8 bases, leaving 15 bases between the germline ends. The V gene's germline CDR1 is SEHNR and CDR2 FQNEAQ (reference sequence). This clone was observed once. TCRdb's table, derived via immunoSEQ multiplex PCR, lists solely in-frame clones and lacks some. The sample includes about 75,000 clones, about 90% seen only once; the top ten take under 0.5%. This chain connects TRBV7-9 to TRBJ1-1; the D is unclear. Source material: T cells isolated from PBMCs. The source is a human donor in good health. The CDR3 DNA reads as TGTGCCAGCAGCACCCCAACGGGGAAGGAAGCTTTCTTT. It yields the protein CASSTPTGKEAFF.